This T cell receptor beta chain was found in a study of PD-1 blockade in classical Hodgkin lymphoma. Sequenced by immunoSEQ multiplex PCR; TCRdb stores in-frame clones only, minus some. Among around 20,000 clones, roughly 89% were seen once, and the ten largest hold around 14%. Each patient relapsed following autologous stem cell transplantation, and prior brentuximab vedotin exposure differed. The J segment lost 10 bases and the V segment lost 4 bases, leaving 5 bases of the junction unmatched. Germline loops: CDR1 SGHRS, CDR2 YFSETQ. CDR3 length equals 12 residues. The sequence was obtained from a human donor with classical Hodgkin lymphoma. Sequenced material: peripheral blood mononuclear cells (PBMCs), taken before the second cycle of nivolumab. The chain combines TRBV5-1 with TRBJ2-1; TRBD2 matches 7 bases. The DNA for the CDR3 is TGCGCCAGCAGCGGGGGACTACAAGAGCAGTTCTTC. This gives the protein CASSGGLQEQFF.